These 27 T cell receptor beta chains came from one sample sequenced in a study of cytomegalovirus exposure and HLA in healthy donors. 60 Vbeta and 13 Jbeta primers were used in PCR. The table came from immunoSEQ multiplex PCR; TCRdb's copy has only in-frame clones and leaves some out. Counted here are fewer than 95,000 clones, around 84% occurring once; the ten biggest clones make up 6.5% to 9%. Sequenced input: PBMCs. Receptors originate from a man in his forties in good health and CMV-seropositive.

The V call is TRBV19, the J call TRBJ2-7; D gene ambiguous. The CDR3 is 15 residues long. Germline V gene sequence: CDR1 LNHDA, CDR2 SQIVND (reference sequence). Trimming shortened V by 5 bases and J by 0 bases, and 14 bases separated the two germline ends. The CDR3 bases are TGTGCCAGTAGTCTCCACTCACTCGGCTCCTACGAGCAGTACTTC. This translates into CASSLHSLGSYEQYF. The full variable domain, with the rest looked up from reference TRBV19 and TRBJ2-7, is DGGITQSPKYLFRKEGQNVTLSCEQNLNHDAMYWYRQDPGQGLRLIYYSQIVNDFQKGDIAEGYSVSREKKESFPLTVTSAQKNPTAFYLCASSLHSLGSYEQYFGPGTRLTVT.

The chain recombines TRBV10-2 with TRBJ2-5; 15 bases agree with TRBD2. Germline-derived CDR1 and CDR2 are WSHSY and SAAADI. The CDR3 has 18 amino acids. The J segment lost 1 base and the V segment lost 5 bases, leaving 8 bases of the junction unmatched. The CDR3 protein is CASSRTSGGGARQETQYF. The CDR3 DNA is TGCGCCAGCAGTCGGACTAGCGGGGGGGGAGCCCGCCAAGAGACCCAGTACTTC.

This chain links TRBV7-8 with TRBJ2-3; 15 positions agree with TRBD2. The CDR3 runs 18 residues. The germline V gene has CDR1 SGHVS and CDR2 FQNEAQ. Trimming cost V 2 bases and J 1 base; bases outside gene matches: 4. The DNA of the CDR3 is TGTGCCAGCAGCTTACGGACTAGCGGGGGGGCCGGCACAGATACGCAGTATTTT. It specifies CASSLRTSGGAGTDTQYF.

The chain is built from TRBV5-1 and TRBJ2-7; 9 bases line up with TRBD1. There are 15 residues in the CDR3. CDR1 SGHRS and CDR2 YFSETQ come from the germline V gene. V shed 1 base and J 4 bases; nucleotides not matched to a gene: 6. For the CDR3, the DNA is TGCGCCAGCAGCTTGAGGACAGGGGCTGGGTACGAGCAGTACTTC. Translation gives CASSLRTGAGYEQYF.

J is TRBJ1-5 and V is TRBV7-9; 7 bases agree with TRBD1. J lost 2 bases, V lost 1 base, and 5 bases had no gene match. Germline lookup yields CDR1 SEHNR and CDR2 FQNEAQ (reference sequence). The CDR3 has 16 amino acids. The CDR3 sequence: CASSLVTGARNQPQHF. Written as DNA, the CDR3 is TGTGCCAGCAGCTTAGTTACAGGGGCACGCAATCAGCCCCAGCATTTT.

The genes are TRBV27 and TRBJ2-1, with TRBD1 matching over 10 bases. Germline trimming cut 6 bases from V and 9 bases from J; bases unmatched to any gene: 5. The length of the CDR3 is 13 residues. From germline, CDR1 is MNHEY and CDR2 SMNVEV (reference sequence). The CDR3, as DNA: TGTGCCAGCAGCCCCGGGACAGGGGCTGAGCAGTTCTTC. It translates to CASSPGTGAEQFF.

V and J are TRBV7-4 and TRBJ1-3, with D perhaps TRBD1 (6 bases). From germline, CDR1 is SGHVT and CDR2 SQSDAQ. Trimming removed 5 bases at V and 4 bases at J, with 9 bases between. CDR3 size: 13 residues. The CDR3 loop is CASSDGQGNTIYF. In DNA, the CDR3 is TGTGCCAGCAGCGATGGACAGGGAAACACCATATATTTT.

The gene calls are TRBV19 and TRBJ2-1; the D gene is possibly TRBD2 (5 bases). The CDR3 sequence is 15 residues long. The V gene's germline CDR1 is LNHDA and CDR2 SQIVND (reference sequence). Trimming removed 9 bases from V and 7 bases from J, with 22 bases in between. The CDR3 coding sequence is TGTGCCAGCCGGAAGCCTAGCCCCCAAGCTAATGAGCAGTTCTTC. Protein sequence: CASRKPSPQANEQFF. Variable domain in full (rest from reference TRBV19 and TRBJ2-1): DGGITQSPKYLFRKEGQNVTLSCEQNLNHDAMYWYRQDPGQGLRLIYYSQIVNDFQKGDIAEGYSVSREKKESFPLTVTSAQKNPTAFYLCASRKPSPQANEQFFGPGTRLTVL.

The chain carries TRBV29-1 and TRBJ2-7, with 9 nucleotides matching TRBD2. Germline V gene data show CDR1 as SQVTM and CDR2 as ANQGSEA. The CDR3 consists of 14 residues. J gave up 1 base and V 7 bases, and 8 bases lay outside the gene matches. The CDR3, as DNA: TGCAGCGCCGCCTCTAGCGGGGATTCCTACGAGCAGTACTTC. Protein product: CSAASSGDSYEQYF.

This sequence joins TRBV6-5 and TRBJ1-2, with TRBD1 matching over 9 bases. The V gene's germline CDR1 is MNHEY and CDR2 SVGAGI. The V gene end was trimmed by 6 bases and the J gene end by 2 bases; junction bases not matched to a gene: 4. This CDR3 is 14 amino acids long. CDR3 protein: CASRTQGANYGYTF. The CDR3 nucleotides read TGTGCCAGCAGGACACAGGGGGCGAACTATGGCTACACCTTC.

The chain combines TRBV6-5 with TRBJ1-1; 7 bases map to TRBD1. Germline-derived CDR1 and CDR2 are MNHEY and SVGAGI. V lost 5 bases, J lost 5 bases, and 8 bases stayed unmatched. The CDR3 extends over 14 amino acids. The chain's CDR3 is CASSHRGRETEAFF. The CDR3 DNA reads as TGTGCCAGCAGTCACAGGGGCCGGGAGACTGAAGCTTTCTTT.

This chain uses TRBV19 with TRBJ2-5, with 7 nucleotides matching TRBD1. The J segment lost 2 bases and the V segment lost 3 bases, leaving 3 bases of the junction unmatched. Germline values: CDR1 LNHDA, CDR2 SQIVND (reference sequence). CDR3 length: 14 amino acids. CDR3 in DNA: TGTGCCAGTAGTATTACAGGGGCGCAAGAGACCCAGTACTTC. It yields the protein CASSITGAQETQYF.

The chain is built from TRBV15 and TRBJ1-1; 8 nucleotides line up with TRBD1. The trim removed 1 base at V and 3 bases at J, leaving 13 bases unmatched. There are 18 residues in the CDR3. Germline V gene sequence: CDR1 LNHNV, CDR2 YYDKDF (reference sequence). CDR3 in amino acids: CATSRVASQGARDTEAFF. The CDR3 DNA sequence: TGTGCCACCAGCAGAGTTGCCTCCCAGGGGGCGCGGGACACTGAAGCTTTCTTT.

V usage is TRBV5-4 and J usage is TRBJ2-5, with 12 bases aligning to TRBD2. There are 14 residues in the CDR3. Germline V CDR1 and CDR2: SGHNT, YYREEE (reference sequence). Unmatched junction bases numbered 2, after V lost 4 bases and J lost 4 bases. The DNA for the CDR3 is TGTGCCAGCAGCAGGGGACTAGCGGGAGAGACCCAGTACTTC. Translated, it gives CASSRGLAGETQYF.

CDR3 loop: CASSPLATSSDEQFF. The CDR3 DNA sequence: TGTGCCAGCTCACCACTGGCAACCTCGAGCGATGAGCAGTTCTTC. The chain uses TRBV18 and TRBJ2-1; no firm D call. CDR3 length: 15 amino acids. Per the germline V gene, CDR1 is KGHSH and CDR2 is LQKENI. With 1 base removed from V and 8 bases from J, the gap between germline ends came to 15 bases.

The J gene is TRBJ2-3, the V gene TRBV7-8; TRBD2 matches 7 bases. Germline V gives CDR1 SGHVS, CDR2 FQNEAQ. The trim removed 5 bases at V and 1 base at J, leaving 12 bases unmatched. The CDR3 consists of 17 residues. For the CDR3, the DNA is TGTGCCAGCAGCGAGTCGAATAGCGGGCAAGGCACAGATACGCAGTATTTT. It translates to CASSESNSGQGTDTQYF.

The chain joins TRBV19 to TRBJ1-6; TRBD1 matches at 10 bases. Germline V gene lookup returns CDR1 LNHDA and CDR2 SQIVND (reference sequence). With 6 bases clipped from V and 10 bases from J, the junction kept 9 bases outside the gene matches. The CDR3 loop spans 15 amino acids. The CDR3 loop is CASSSGTGVGSPLHF. The CDR3 nucleotides read TGTGCCAGTAGCTCCGGGACAGGGGTTGGATCACCCCTCCACTTT. Using reference TRBV19 and TRBJ1-6 for the parts outside the CDR3, the full variable domain is DGGITQSPKYLFRKEGQNVTLSCEQNLNHDAMYWYRQDPGQGLRLIYYSQIVNDFQKGDIAEGYSVSREKKESFPLTVTSAQKNPTAFYLCASSSGTGVGSPLHFGNGTRLTVT.

The V gene is TRBV2, the J gene TRBJ2-3; a weak D match, TRBD1 (5 bases). V was cut by 6 bases and J by 2 bases, with 6 bases left in between. The CDR3 extends over 12 amino acids. Germline lookup yields CDR1 SNHLY and CDR2 FYNNEI. CDR3 sequence: CASRDNTDTQYF. DNA for the CDR3: TGTGCCAGCAGGGACAACACAGATACGCAGTATTTT.

The rearrangement joins TRBV10-3 to TRBJ2-2; no firm D call. The germline gives CDR1 ENHRY, CDR2 SYGVKD. Trimming left V 3 bases short and J 6 bases short, with 8 bases between. The CDR3 spans 13 residues. CDR3 nucleotides: TGTGCCATCAGTGATACGCCAGCCGGGGAGCTGTTTTTT. This sequence encodes CAISDTPAGELFF.

The chain employs TRBV13 and TRBJ1-1; 9 bases match TRBD1. The germline gives CDR1 PRHDT, CDR2 FYEKMQ (reference sequence). V dropped 5 bases and J dropped 3; count of bases not matched to a gene: 13. CDR3 length: 17 amino acids. This CDR3 reads CASSHGGQQGAHTEAFF. CDR3 nucleotides: TGTGCCAGCAGCCACGGAGGGCAACAGGGGGCGCACACTGAAGCTTTCTTT.

V is TRBV6-1 and J is TRBJ1-1; 8 bases agree with TRBD1. The germline V gene encodes CDR1 MNHNS and CDR2 SASEGT. Germline trimming cut 7 bases from V and 5 bases from J; bases unmatched to any gene: 6. This CDR3 comprises 13 residues. The CDR3 nucleotides read TGTGCCAGCACCGACAGGGGAGGAACTGAAGCTTTCTTT. Encoded protein: CASTDRGGTEAFF.

The chain combines TRBV6-1 with TRBJ1-4; TRBD1 is a possible D gene (5 bases). The V gene's germline CDR1 is MNHNS and CDR2 SASEGT. Trimming pared 6 bases from V and 7 bases from J, leaving 12 bases between. The CDR3 is 13 amino acids. As DNA, the CDR3 is TGTGCCAGCAGACCCCAGGGCCGTGAAAAACTGTTTTTT. Its protein product is CASRPQGREKLFF.

The V call is TRBV11-2, the J call TRBJ2-5, with D possibly matching TRBD1 (6 bases). The CDR3 has 14 residues. The germline V gene encodes CDR1 SGHAT and CDR2 FQNNGV. With 2 bases removed from V and 3 bases from J, the gap between germline ends came to 10 bases. The CDR3 DNA sequence: TGTGCCAGCAGCTTACAGGGGCCGGAAGAGACCCAGTACTTC. This sequence encodes CASSLQGPEETQYF.

This clone has only one observation. This chain connects TRBV6-6 to TRBJ2-7; 8 bases fit TRBD2. The ends lost 6 bases at V and 5 bases at J; junction bases unmatched: 9. The CDR3 has 14 amino acids. Germline lookup yields CDR1 MNHNY and CDR2 SVGAGI (reference sequence). The chain's CDR3 is CASRSREGRNEQYF. In nucleotides, the CDR3 is TGTGCCAGCAGGTCTCGGGAGGGCCGGAACGAGCAGTACTTC.

V is TRBV4-1 and J is TRBJ2-7; 7 nucleotides match TRBD2. This CDR3 region has 19 residues. V was clipped by 0 bases and J by 1 base; unmatched bases: 15. Germline V gene sequence: CDR1 MGHRA, CDR2 YSYEKL. CDR3 region: CASSQEPASGTAFSYEQYF. CDR3 DNA sequence: TGCGCCAGCAGCCAAGAGCCGGCGAGCGGGACTGCCTTTTCCTACGAGCAGTACTTC.

The chain employs TRBV7-9 and TRBJ2-7; D perhaps matches TRBD1 (6 bases). This CDR3 comprises 14 residues. V lost 2 bases and J 6 bases, leaving 14 bases between the germline ends. Germline V gene lookup returns CDR1 SEHNR and CDR2 FQNEAQ (reference sequence). The CDR3 DNA reads as TGTGCCAGCAGCTTATTGACAGGCGTCGGCGAGCAGTACTTC. Its protein product is CASSLLTGVGEQYF. The variable domain in full, with the rest retrieved from reference TRBV7-9 and TRBJ2-7, is DTGVSQNPRHKITKRGQNVTFRCDPISEHNRLYWYRQTLGQGPEFLTYFQNEAQLEKSRLLSDRFSAERPKGSFSTLEIQRTEQGDSAMYLCASSLLTGVGEQYFGPGTRLTVT.

Concerning this clone: At one of its ends the junction is not consistent with the germline gene, which may arise from a read error. The chain couples TRBV23-1 to TRBJ2-2; 9 bases map to TRBD1. TRBV23-1 is filed as an ORF, its function uncertain. The CDR3 runs to 21 residues. This chain's CDR3 is CASSRPSKLYPGQGAHRGAVF. CDR3 bases: TGCGCCAGCAGTCGACCATCGAAATTATATCCGGGACAGGGTGCTCACCGGGGAGCTGTTTTT.